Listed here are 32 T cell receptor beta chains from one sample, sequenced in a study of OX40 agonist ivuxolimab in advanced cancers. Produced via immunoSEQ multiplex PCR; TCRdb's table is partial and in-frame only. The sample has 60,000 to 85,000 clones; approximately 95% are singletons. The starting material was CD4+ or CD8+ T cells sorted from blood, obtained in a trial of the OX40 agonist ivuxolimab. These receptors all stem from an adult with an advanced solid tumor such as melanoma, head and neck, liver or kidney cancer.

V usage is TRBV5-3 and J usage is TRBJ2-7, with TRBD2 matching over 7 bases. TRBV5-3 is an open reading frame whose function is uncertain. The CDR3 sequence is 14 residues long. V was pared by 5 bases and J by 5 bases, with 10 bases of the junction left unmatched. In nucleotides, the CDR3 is TGTGCCAGAAGGCTGGCGGTCCTAGCGGACGAGCAGTACTTC. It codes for CARRLAVLADEQYF.

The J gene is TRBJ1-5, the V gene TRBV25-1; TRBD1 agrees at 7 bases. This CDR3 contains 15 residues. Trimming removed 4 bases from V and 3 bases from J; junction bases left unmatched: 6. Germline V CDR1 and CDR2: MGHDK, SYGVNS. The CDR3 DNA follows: TGTGCCAGCAGTGCCGGGACAGTCTTCAATCAGCCCCAGCATTTT. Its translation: CASSAGTVFNQPQHF.

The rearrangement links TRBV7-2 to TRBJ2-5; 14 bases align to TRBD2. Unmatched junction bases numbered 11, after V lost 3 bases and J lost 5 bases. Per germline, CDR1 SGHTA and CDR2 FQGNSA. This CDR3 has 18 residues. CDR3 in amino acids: CASSFQTTSGRADETQYF. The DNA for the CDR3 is TGTGCCAGCAGCTTCCAGACGACTAGCGGGAGGGCCGACGAGACCCAGTACTTC.

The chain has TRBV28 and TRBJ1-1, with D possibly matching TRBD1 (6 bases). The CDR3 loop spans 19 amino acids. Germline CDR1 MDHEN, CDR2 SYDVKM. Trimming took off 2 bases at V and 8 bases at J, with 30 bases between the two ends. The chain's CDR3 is CASSLNQGYHRGGGREAFF. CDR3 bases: TGTGCCAGCAGTTTAAATCAAGGATATCACAGAGGGGGGGGACGGGAAGCTTTCTTT.

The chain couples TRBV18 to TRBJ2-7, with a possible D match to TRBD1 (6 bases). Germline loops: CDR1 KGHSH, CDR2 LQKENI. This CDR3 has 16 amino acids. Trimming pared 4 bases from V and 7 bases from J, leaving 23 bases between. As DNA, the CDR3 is TGTGCCAGCTCACATCCGGACAGCGAAACTCCGGGGGAGCAGTACTTC. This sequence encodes CASSHPDSETPGEQYF.

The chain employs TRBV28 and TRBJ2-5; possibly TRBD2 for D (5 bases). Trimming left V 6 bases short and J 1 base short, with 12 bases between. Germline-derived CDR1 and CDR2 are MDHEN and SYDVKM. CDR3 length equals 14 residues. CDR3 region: CASRPPSSQETQYF. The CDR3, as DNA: TGTGCCAGCAGACCCCCTAGCAGCCAAGAGACCCAGTACTTC.

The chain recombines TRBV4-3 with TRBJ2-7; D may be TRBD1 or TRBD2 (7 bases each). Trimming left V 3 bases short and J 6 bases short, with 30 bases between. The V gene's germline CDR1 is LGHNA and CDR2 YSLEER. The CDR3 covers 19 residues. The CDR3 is CASSHKKTGTTRKAVEQYF. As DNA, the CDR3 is TGCGCCAGCAGCCACAAGAAGACAGGGACTACCCGGAAGGCGGTCGAGCAGTACTTC.

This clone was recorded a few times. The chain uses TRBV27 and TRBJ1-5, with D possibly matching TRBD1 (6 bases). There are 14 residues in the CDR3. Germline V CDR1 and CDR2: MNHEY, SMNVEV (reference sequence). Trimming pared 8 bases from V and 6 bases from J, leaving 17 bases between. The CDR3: CASGTGSVSQPQHF. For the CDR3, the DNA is TGTGCCAGCGGAACAGGGTCAGTAAGTCAGCCCCAGCATTTT.

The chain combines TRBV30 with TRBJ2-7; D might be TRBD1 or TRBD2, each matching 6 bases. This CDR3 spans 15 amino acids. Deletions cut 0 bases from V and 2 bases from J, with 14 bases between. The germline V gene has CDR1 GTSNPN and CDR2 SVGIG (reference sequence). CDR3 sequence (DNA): TGTGCCTGGAGTGTACGGGGGCCGTACCCCTACGAGCAGTACTTC. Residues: CAWSVRGPYPYEQYF.

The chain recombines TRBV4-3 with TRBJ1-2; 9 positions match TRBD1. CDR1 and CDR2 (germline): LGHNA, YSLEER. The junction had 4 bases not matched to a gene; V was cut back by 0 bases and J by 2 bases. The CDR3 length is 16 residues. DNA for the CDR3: TGCGCCAGCAGCCAAGACAAGGGGACAGGGAACTATGGCTACACCTTC. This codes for CASSQDKGTGNYGYTF.

CDR3 sequence reads: CASSLDPTGGYGYTF. The CDR3, as DNA: TGCGCCAGCAGCTTGGACCCCACAGGCGGGTATGGCTACACCTTC. V is TRBV5-1 and J is TRBJ1-2, with D possibly matching TRBD1 (5 bases). CDR3 length: 15 amino acids. Germline CDR1 and CDR2: SGHRS and YFSETQ. V was trimmed by 0 bases and J by 5 bases, leaving 14 bases between them.

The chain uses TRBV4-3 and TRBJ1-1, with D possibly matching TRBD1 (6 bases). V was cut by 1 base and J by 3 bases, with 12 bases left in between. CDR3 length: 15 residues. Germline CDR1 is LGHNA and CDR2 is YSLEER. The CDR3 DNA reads TGCGCCAGCAGCCAAGCGGAGGAGGGGGACACTGAAGCTTTCTTT. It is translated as CASSQAEEGDTEAFF.

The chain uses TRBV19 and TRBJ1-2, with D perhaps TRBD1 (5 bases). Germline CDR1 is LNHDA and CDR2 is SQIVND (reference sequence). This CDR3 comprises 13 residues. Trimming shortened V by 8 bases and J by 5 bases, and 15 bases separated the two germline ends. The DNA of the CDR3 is TGTGCCAGTGGTACCTCAGGGCAGTATGGCTACACCTTC. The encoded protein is CASGTSGQYGYTF.

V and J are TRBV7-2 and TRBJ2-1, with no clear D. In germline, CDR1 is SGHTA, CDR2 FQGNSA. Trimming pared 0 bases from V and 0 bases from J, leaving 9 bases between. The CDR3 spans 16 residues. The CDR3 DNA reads TGTGCCAGCAGCTTAGCAGGGTACAGCTCCTACAATGAGCAGTTCTTC. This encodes CASSLAGYSSYNEQFF.

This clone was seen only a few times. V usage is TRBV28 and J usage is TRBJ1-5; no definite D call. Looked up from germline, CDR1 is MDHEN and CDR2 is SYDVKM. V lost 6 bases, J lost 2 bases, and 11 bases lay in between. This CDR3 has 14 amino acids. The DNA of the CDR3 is TGTGCCAGCAGACTCCTAATGGGCAATCAGCCCCAGCATTTT. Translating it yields CASRLLMGNQPQHF.

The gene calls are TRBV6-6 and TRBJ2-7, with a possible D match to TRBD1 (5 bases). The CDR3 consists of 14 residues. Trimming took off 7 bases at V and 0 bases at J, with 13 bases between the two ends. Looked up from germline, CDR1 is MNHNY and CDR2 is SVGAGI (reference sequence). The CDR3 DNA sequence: TGTGCCAGCACCCCAGGGTCCCCCTCCTACGAGCAGTACTTC. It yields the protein CASTPGSPSYEQYF.

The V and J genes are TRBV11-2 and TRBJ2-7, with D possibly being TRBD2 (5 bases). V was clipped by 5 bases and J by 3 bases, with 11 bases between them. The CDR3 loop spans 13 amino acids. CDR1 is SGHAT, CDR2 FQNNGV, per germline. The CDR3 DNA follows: TGTGCCAGCAGCCCTCAAAGCGGCTACGAGCAGTACTTC. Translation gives CASSPQSGYEQYF. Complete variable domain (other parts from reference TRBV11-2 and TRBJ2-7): EAGVAQSPRYKIIEKRQSVAFWCNPISGHATLYWYQQILGQGPKLLIQFQNNGVVDDSQLPKDRFSAERLKGVDSTLKIQPAKLEDSAVYLCASSPQSGYEQYFGPGTRLTVT.

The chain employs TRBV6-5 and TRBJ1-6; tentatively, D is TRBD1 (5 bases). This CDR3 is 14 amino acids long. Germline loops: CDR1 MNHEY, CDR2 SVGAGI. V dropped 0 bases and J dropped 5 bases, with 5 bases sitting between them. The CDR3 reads CASSYSGDNSPLHF. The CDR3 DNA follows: TGTGCCAGCAGTTACTCAGGGGATAATTCACCCCTCCACTTT.

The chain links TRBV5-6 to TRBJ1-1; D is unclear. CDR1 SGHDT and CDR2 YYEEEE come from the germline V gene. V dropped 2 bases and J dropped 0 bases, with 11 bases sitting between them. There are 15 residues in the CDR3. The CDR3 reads CASSFLRVMNTEAFF. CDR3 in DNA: TGTGCCAGCAGCTTTTTAAGGGTTATGAACACTGAAGCTTTCTTT.

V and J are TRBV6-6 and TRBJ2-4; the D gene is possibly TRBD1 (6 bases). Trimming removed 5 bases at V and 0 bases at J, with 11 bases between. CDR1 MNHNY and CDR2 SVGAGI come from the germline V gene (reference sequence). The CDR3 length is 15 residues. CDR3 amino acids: CASSRWTEAKNIQYF. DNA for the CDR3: TGTGCCAGCAGTAGGTGGACAGAAGCCAAAAACATTCAGTACTTC.

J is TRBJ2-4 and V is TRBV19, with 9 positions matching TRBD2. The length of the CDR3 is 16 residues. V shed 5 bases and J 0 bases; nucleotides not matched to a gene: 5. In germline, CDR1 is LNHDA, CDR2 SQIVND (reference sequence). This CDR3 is CASSELAGAAKNIQYF. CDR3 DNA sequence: TGTGCCAGTAGTGAGTTAGCGGGGGCAGCCAAAAACATTCAGTACTTC.

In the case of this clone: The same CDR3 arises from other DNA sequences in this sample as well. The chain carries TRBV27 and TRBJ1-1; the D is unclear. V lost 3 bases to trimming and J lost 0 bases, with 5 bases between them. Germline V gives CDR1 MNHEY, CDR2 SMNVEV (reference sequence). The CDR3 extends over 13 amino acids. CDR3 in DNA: TGTGCCAGCAGTTTGGGAATGAACACTGAAGCTTTCTTT. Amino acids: CASSLGMNTEAFF.

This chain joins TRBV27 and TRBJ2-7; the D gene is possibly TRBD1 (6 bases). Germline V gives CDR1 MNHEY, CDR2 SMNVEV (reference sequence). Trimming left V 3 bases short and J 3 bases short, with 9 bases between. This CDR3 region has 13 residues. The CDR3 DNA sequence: TGTGCCAGCAGTTTGCTAGGGGGCTACGAGCAGTACTTC. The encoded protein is CASSLLGGYEQYF.

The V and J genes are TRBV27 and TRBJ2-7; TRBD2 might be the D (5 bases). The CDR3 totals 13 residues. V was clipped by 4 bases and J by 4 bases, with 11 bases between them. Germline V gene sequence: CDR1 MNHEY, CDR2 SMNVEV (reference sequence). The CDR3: CASSYSAGYEQYF. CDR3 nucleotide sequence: TGTGCCAGCAGTTACTCGGCGGGTTACGAGCAGTACTTC.

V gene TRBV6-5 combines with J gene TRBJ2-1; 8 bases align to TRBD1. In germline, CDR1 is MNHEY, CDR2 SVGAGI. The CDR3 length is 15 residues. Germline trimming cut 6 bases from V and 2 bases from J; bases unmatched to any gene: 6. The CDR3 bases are TGTGCCAGCAGCTGGACAGGGATAGCCTACAATGAGCAGTTCTTC. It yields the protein CASSWTGIAYNEQFF.

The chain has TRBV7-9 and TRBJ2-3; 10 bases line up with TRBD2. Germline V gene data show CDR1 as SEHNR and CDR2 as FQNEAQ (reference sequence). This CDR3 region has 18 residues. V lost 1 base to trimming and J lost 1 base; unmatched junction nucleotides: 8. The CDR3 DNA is TGTGCCAGCAGCTTAGGGGATTGGGGGACTAGCGGCACAGATACGCAGTATTTT. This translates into CASSLGDWGTSGTDTQYF.

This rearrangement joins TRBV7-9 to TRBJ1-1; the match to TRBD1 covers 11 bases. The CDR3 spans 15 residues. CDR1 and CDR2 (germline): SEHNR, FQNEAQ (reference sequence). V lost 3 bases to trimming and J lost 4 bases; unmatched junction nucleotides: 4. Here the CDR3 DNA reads TGTGCCAGCAGCTTCGGACAGGGGGCGGTCACTGAAGCTTTCTTT. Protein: CASSFGQGAVTEAFF. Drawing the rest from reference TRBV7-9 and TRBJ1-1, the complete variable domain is DTGVSQNPRHKITKRGQNVTFRCDPISEHNRLYWYRQTLGQGPEFLTYFQNEAQLEKSRLLSDRFSAERPKGSFSTLEIQRTEQGDSAMYLCASSFGQGAVTEAFFGQGTRLTVV.

CDR3 DNA: TGTGCCAGCAGTTCCGGGACTAGCCCCTACGAGCAGTACTTC. This translates into CASSSGTSPYEQYF. The chain couples TRBV5-4 to TRBJ2-7; 9 bases agree with TRBD2. The CDR3 covers 14 residues. Germline values: CDR1 SGHNT, CDR2 YYREEE (reference sequence). Unmatched junction bases numbered 5, after V lost 5 bases and J lost 2 bases.

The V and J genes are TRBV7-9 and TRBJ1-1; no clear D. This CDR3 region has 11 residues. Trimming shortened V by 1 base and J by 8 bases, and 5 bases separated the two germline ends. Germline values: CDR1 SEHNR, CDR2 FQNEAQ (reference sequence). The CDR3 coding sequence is TGTGCCAGCAGCTTAGGCGGGGAAGCTTTCTTT. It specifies CASSLGGEAFF.

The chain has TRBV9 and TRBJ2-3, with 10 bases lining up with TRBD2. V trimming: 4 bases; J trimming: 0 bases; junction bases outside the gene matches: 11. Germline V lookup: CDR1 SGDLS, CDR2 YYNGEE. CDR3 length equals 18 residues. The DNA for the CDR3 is TGTGCCAGCAGCCCCGGGCCTCAGCGGGGGGGCAGCACAGATACGCAGTATTTT. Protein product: CASSPGPQRGGSTDTQYF.

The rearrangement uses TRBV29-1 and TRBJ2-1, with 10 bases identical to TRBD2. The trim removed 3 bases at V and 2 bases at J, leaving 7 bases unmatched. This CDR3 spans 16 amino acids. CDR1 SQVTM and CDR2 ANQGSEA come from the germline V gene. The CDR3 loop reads CSVEGGLAGAYNEQFF. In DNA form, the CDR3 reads TGCAGCGTTGAGGGGGGGCTAGCGGGAGCCTACAATGAGCAGTTCTTC.

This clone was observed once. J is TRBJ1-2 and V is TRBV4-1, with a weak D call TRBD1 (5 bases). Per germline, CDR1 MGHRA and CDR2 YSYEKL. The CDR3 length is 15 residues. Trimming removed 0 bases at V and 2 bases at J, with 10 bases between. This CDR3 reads CASSQEGVRNYGYTF. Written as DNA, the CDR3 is TGCGCCAGCAGCCAAGAGGGGGTCAGGAACTATGGCTACACCTTC.